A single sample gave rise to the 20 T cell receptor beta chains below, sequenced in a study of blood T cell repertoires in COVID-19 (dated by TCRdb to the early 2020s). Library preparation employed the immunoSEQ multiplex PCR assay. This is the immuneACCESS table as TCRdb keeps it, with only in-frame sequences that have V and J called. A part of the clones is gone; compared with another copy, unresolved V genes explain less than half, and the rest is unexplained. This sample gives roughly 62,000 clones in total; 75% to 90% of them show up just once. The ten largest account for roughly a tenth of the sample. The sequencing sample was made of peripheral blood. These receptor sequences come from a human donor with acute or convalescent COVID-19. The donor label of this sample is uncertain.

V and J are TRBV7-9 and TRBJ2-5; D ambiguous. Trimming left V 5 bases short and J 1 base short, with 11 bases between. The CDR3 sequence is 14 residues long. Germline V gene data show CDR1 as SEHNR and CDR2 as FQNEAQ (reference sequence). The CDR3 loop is CASSPARSQETQYF. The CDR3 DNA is TGTGCCAGCAGCCCAGCGAGGAGCCAAGAGACCCAGTACTTC. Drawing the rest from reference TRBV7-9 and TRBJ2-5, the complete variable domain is DTGVSQNPRHKITKRGQNVTFRCDPISEHNRLYWYRQTLGQGPEFLTYFQNEAQLEKSRLLSDRFSAERPKGSFSTLEIQRTEQGDSAMYLCASSPARSQETQYFGPGTRLLVL.

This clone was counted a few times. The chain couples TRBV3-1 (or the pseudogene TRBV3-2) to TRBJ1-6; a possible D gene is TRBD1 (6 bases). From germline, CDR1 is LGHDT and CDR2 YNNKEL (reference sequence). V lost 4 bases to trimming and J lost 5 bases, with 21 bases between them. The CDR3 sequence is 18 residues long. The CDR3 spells CASSPTTLRGANNSPLHF. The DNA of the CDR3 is TGTGCCAGCAGCCCGACGACCCTACGGGGGGCGAATAATTCACCCCTCCACTTT.

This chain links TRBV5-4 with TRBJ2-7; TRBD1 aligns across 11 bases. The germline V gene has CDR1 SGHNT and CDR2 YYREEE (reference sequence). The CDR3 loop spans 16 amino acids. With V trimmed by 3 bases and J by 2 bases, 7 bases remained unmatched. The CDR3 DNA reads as TGTGCCAGCAGCTCGAACCGGGGACAGGGGGCCTACGAGCAGTACTTC. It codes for CASSSNRGQGAYEQYF.

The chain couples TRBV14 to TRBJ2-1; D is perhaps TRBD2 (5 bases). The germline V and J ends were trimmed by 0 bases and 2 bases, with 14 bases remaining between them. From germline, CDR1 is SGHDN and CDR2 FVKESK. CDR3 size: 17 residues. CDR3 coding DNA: TGTGCCAGCAGCCAAGAGCAAGCGGTTTATACCTACAATGAGCAGTTCTTC. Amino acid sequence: CASSQEQAVYTYNEQFF.

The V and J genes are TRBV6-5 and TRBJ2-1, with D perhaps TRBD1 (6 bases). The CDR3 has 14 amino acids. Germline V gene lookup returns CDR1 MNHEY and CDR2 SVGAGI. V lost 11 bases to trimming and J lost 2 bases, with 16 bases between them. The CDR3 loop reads CAGNRDATYNEQFF. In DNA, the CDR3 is TGTGCCGGGAACAGGGATGCGACCTACAATGAGCAGTTCTTC.

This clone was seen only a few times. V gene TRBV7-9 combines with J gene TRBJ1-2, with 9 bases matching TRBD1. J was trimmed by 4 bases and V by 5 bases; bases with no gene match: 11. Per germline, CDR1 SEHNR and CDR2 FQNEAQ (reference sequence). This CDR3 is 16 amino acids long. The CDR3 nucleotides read TGTGCCAGCAGCAACGCCGGGACAGGGTCGGGCTATGGCTACACCTTC. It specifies CASSNAGTGSGYGYTF.

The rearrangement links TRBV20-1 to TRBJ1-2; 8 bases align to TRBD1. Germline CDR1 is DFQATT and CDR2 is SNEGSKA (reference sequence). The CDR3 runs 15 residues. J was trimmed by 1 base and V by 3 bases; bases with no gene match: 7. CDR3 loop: CSASLLGQDNYGYTF. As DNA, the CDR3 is TGCAGTGCTAGTTTGTTGGGACAGGATAACTATGGCTACACCTTC.

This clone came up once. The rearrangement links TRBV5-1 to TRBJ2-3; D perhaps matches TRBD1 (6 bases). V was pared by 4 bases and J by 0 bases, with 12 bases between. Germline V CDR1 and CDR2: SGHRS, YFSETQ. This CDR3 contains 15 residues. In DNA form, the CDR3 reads TGCGCCAGCAGCCTAGAGGGGGTTAGCACAGATACGCAGTATTTT. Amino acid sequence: CASSLEGVSTDTQYF.

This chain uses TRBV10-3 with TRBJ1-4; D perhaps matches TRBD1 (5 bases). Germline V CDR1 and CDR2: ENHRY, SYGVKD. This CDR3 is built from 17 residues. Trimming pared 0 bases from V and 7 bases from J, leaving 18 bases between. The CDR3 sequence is CAISESRRGGFSEKLFF. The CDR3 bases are TGTGCCATCAGTGAGTCGAGGAGGGGCGGGTTCAGTGAAAAACTGTTTTTT.

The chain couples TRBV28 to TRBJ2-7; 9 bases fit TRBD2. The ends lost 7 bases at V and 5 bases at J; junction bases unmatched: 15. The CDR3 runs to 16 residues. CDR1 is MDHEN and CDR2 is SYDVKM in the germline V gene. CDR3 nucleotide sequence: TGTGCCAGCATTCCTCCCAATAGCGGGAGTATCCACGAGCAGTACTTC. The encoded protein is CASIPPNSGSIHEQYF.

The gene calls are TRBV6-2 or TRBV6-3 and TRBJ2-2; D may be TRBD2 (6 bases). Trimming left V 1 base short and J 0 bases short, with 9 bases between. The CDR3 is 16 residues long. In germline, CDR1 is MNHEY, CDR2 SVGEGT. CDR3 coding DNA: TGTGCCAGCAGTTACTGGGGGACTCCGAACACCGGGGAGCTGTTTTTT. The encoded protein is CASSYWGTPNTGELFF.

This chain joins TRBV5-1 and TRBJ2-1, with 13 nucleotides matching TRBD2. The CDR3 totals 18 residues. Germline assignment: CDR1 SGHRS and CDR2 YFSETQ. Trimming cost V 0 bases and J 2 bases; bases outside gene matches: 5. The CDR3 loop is CASSLAGLAGVPYNEQFF. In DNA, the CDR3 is TGCGCCAGCAGCTTGGCCGGACTAGCGGGAGTCCCCTACAATGAGCAGTTCTTC. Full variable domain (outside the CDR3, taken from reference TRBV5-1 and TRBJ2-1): KAGVTQTPRYLIKTRGQQVTLSCSPISGHRSVSWYQQTPGQGLQFLFEYFSETQRNKGNFPGRFSGRQFSNSRSEMNVSTLELGDSALYLCASSLAGLAGVPYNEQFFGPGTRLTVL.

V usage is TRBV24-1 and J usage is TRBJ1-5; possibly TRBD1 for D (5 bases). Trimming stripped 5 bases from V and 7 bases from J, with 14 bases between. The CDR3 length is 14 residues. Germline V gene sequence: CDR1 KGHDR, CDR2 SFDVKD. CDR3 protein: CATSGAGRGQPQHF. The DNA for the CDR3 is TGTGCCACCAGTGGGGCAGGGCGGGGCCAGCCCCAGCATTTT.

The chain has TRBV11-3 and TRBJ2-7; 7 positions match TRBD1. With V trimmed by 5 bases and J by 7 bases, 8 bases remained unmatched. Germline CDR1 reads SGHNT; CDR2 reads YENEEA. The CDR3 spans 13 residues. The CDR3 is CASSLGDSGEQYF. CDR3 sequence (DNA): TGTGCCAGCAGCCTGGGGGACAGCGGTGAGCAGTACTTC.

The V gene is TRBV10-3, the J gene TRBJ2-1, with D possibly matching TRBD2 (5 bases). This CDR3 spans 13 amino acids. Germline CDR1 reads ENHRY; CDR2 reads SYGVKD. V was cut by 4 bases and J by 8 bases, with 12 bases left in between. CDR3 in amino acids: CAISVMEADEQFF. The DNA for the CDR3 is TGTGCCATCAGTGTAATGGAGGCGGATGAGCAGTTCTTC.

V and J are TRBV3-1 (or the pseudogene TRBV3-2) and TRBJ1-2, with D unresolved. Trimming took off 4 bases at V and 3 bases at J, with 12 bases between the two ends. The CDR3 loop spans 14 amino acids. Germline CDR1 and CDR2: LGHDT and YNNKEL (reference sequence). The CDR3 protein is CASSPSGRDYGYTF. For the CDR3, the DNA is TGTGCCAGCAGCCCCTCCGGGCGGGACTATGGCTACACCTTC.

CDR3 protein: CASSSGHPYEQYV. The CDR3 nucleotides are TGTGCCAGCAGCTCCGGACATCCCTACGAGCAGTACGTC. The chain employs TRBV7-8 and TRBJ2-7, with a tentative D call TRBD1 (5 bases). CDR1 is SGHVS, CDR2 FQNEAQ, per germline. This CDR3 is built from 13 residues. V dropped 4 bases and J dropped 2 bases, with 9 bases sitting between them.

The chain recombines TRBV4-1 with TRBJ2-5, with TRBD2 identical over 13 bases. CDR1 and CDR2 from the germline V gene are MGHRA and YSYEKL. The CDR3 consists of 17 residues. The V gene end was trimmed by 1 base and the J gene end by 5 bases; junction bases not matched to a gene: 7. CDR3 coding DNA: TGCGCCAGCAGCCAAGGGACTAGCGGGGGCGTCGGGGAGACCCAGTACTTC. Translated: CASSQGTSGGVGETQYF.

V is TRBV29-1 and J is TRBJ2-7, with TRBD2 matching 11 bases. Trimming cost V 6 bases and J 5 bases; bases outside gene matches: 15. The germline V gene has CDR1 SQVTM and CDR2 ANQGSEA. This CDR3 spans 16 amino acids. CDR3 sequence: CSVGSGGGVGNNEQYF. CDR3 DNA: TGCAGCGTCGGTAGCGGGGGGGGCGTTGGGAATAACGAGCAGTACTTC.

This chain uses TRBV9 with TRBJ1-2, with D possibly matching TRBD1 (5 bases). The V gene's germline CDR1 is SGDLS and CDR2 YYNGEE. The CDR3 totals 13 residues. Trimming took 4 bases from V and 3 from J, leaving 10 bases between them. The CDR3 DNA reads TGTGCCAGCAGCAGACAGAATTACTATGGCTACACCTTC. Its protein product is CASSRQNYYGYTF.